Below, 9 T cell receptor beta chains from the same sample are listed, as sequenced in a study of T cell repertoires in cytomegalovirus infection. In TCRdb, the reads were re-called with MiXCR into one record per CDR3 protein. The sample has under 200,000 distinct CDR3 sequences; roughly 9.8% are singletons. The sequenced material came from PBMCs. The receptors shown here come from a human donor in good health (CMV status not recorded). Some clones in this sample may be carry-over from other donors' samples.

The chain is built from TRBV29-1 and TRBJ1-2; unclear D gene. The CDR3 consists of 11 residues. V dropped 4 bases and J dropped 6 bases, with 9 bases sitting between them. Germline V gene lookup returns CDR1 SQVTM and CDR2 ANQGSEA. The CDR3 protein is CSVVASDGYTF. The CDR3 coding sequence is TGCAGCGTTGTAGCATCGGATGGCTACACCTTC.

In this sample, this clonotype turned up many times. This sequence joins TRBV20-1 and TRBJ2-5; D remains ambiguous. Germline loops: CDR1 DFQATT, CDR2 SNEGSKA (reference sequence). The CDR3 covers 15 residues. Deletions cut 4 bases from V and 5 bases from J, with 20 bases between. The CDR3 DNA reads TGCAGTGCTACAACCGACGGACCCACCGGGGAGACCCAGTACTTC. This sequence encodes CSATTDGPTGETQYF.

This clonotype came up many times. The chain uses TRBV28 and TRBJ2-1; D not resolved. Germline V CDR1 and CDR2: MDHEN, SYDVKM. V was clipped by 3 bases and J by 7 bases, with 4 bases between them. This CDR3 spans 11 amino acids. The CDR3 DNA is TGTGCCAGCAGTTTCGAGAATGAGCAGTTCTTC. It is translated as CASSFENEQFF.

The rearrangement uses TRBV11-2 and TRBJ2-4; D possibly corresponds to TRBD1 (5 bases). The V end lost 2 bases, the J end lost 8 bases, and 10 bases lay between the germline ends. Germline V gene lookup returns CDR1 SGHAT and CDR2 FQNNGV. This CDR3 is 13 amino acids long. In nucleotides, the CDR3 is TGTGCCAGCAGCTTATCAGGGTCATACATTCAGTACTTC. Its protein product is CASSLSGSYIQYF.

This clonotype was seen many times. The chain joins TRBV7-2 to TRBJ1-3; the match to TRBD1 covers 10 bases. Germline values: CDR1 SGHTA, CDR2 FQGNSA. The V and J ends lost 0 bases and 1 base, in that order; junction bases with no gene match: 15. The CDR3 spans 21 residues. The CDR3 DNA is TGTGCCAGCAGCTTAGCGCTGAGGGACAGGGGCACGATCGGTTCTGGAAACACCATATATTTT. Translating gives CASSLALRDRGTIGSGNTIYF.

This chain links TRBV19 with TRBJ2-1, with TRBD2 identical over 9 bases. Trimming took 8 bases from V and 15 from J; bases not matched to a gene: 23. Per the germline V gene, CDR1 is LNHDA and CDR2 is SQIVND (reference sequence). This CDR3 comprises 16 residues. The CDR3 DNA is TGTGCCAGTCCCACCCCCCGCGCTAGCGGGGCTCCGTTGAGGTTCTTC. Translating it yields CASPTPRASGAPLRFF.

This clonotype has a count of ten or more. The V gene is TRBV11-3, the J gene TRBJ1-1; D is unclear. Germline CDR1 reads SGHNT; CDR2 reads YENEEA. The CDR3 totals 16 residues. V was clipped by 5 bases and J by 5 bases, with 21 bases between them. CDR3 DNA: TGTGCCAGCAGCCCTACTACGAGTGGACGAGGTACTGAAGCTTTCTTT. As protein: CASSPTTSGRGTEAFF.

This clonotype was counted ten times or more. The chain combines TRBV6-2 or TRBV6-3 with TRBJ1-1; D not certain. The germline V and J ends were trimmed by 1 base and 4 bases, with 7 bases remaining between them. This CDR3 comprises 13 residues. Germline-derived CDR1 and CDR2 are MNHEY and SVGEGT. CDR3: CASSYLRATEAFF. The CDR3 DNA is TGTGCCAGCAGTTACTTGAGAGCCACTGAAGCTTTCTTT.

Ten or more counts support this clonotype. The chain employs TRBV7-2 and TRBJ2-1, with a possible D match to TRBD2 (6 bases). This CDR3 has 12 residues. The germline CDR1 and CDR2 sequences are SGHTA and FQGNSA. The V end was cut by 4 bases, the J end by 13 bases, with 14 bases between. Here the CDR3 DNA reads TGTGCCAGCAGCTCTCCGGGAGTGAATCAGTTCTTC. It codes for CASSSPGVNQFF.